This TCR beta chain was identified in a study of blood T cell repertoires in COVID-19. Study-wide background: COVID-19 samples from acute and convalescent phases originated in the United States, Italy and Spain. From T cells, B-cell-depleted T cells, or PBMCs came the material, which was cDNA or gDNA.

Original methodology: The assay estimated nucleated cells by amplifying reference gene primers. The table came from immunoSEQ multiplex PCR; TCRdb's copy has only in-frame clones and leaves some out. V and J calls plus clone size are reproduced from that table; the DNA served to infer D and trimming. The sample has about 39,000 clones, roughly 80% seen once; the top ten hold more than 8%. This CDR3 spans 12 amino acids. Germline CDR1 SGHRS, CDR2 YFSETQ. The junction had 2 bases not matched to a gene; V was cut back by 3 bases and J by 6 bases. The specimen was peripheral blood. The clonotype comes from a man between 60 and 70 years old in a cohort sampled during active COVID-19. This chain connects TRBV5-1 to TRBJ2-7; 8 nucleotides agree with TRBD1. The chain's CDR3 is CASSSDRAEQYF. The CDR3 region has the DNA TGCGCCAGCAGCTCGGACAGGGCCGAGCAGTACTTC.